The sequence of this T cell receptor (beta chain) was determined in a study of cytomegalovirus exposure and HLA in healthy donors. Study as a whole: A prior study identified just under 120 million unique TCR beta sequences from some 180 million T cells. General study results and limits: Cytomegalovirus-associated status was assigned to approximately 160 TCR beta chains. A link between a missense DCLRE1C variant and TCR beta V- and J-gene trimming emerged from a later analysis.

CDR1 and CDR2 from the germline V gene are SGDLS and YYNGEE. The length of the CDR3 is 14 residues. V lost 0 bases, J lost 10 bases, and 4 bases stayed unmatched. The PCR ran on 60 Vbeta and 13 Jbeta primers. Clones were read by immunoSEQ multiplex PCR, and TCRdb kept only the in-frame ones, dropping some. This table holds 55,000 to 80,000 clones, approximately 83% found once. Each of the donors was a healthy bone marrow donor. This clone was recorded a few times. Its antigen remains unidentified. The rearrangement joins TRBV9 to TRBJ1-6; 7 bases fit TRBD1. What was sequenced was PBMCs. This receptor was identified in a female donor in good health and CMV-seronegative. CDR3 region: CASSVEGAQSPLHF. As DNA, the CDR3 is TGTGCCAGCAGCGTAGAGGGGGCCCAGTCACCCCTCCACTTT.